This T cell receptor beta chain was sequenced in a study of cytomegalovirus exposure and HLA in healthy donors. With 3 bases clipped from V and 7 bases from J, the junction kept 3 bases outside the gene matches. CDR3 length: 13 amino acids. Per the germline V gene, CDR1 is SGHNT and CDR2 is YYREEE (reference sequence). The primer mix had 60 Vbeta and 13 Jbeta primers. Repertoires were generated with immunoSEQ multiplex PCR, while TCRdb's copy carries only in-frame clones and drops some. This sample yields around 140,000 clones, of which roughly 9% are seen a single time; roughly 6.4% belongs to the top ten.

Input material: PBMCs. The sequence came from a woman aged 35 to 49 in good health and CMV-seropositive. The chain employs TRBV5-4 and TRBJ1-5; TRBD1 matches at 8 bases. CDR3 nucleotides: TGTGCCAGCAGCTCGGACAGGGACCAGCCCCAGCATTTT. It translates to CASSSDRDQPQHF.